These 14 T cell receptor beta chains came from one sample sequenced in a study of blood T cell repertoires in COVID-19. The data were produced by immunoSEQ multiplex PCR, yet TCRdb's version contains in-frame clones alone and is incomplete. This sample yields over 15,000 clones, of which around 77% are seen a single time; roughly 15% belongs to the top ten. Sequencing used peripheral blood. The receptors here all came from a man in his sixties or seventies with COVID-19, enrolled during active disease.

The rearrangement uses TRBV28 and TRBJ1-6; D is possibly TRBD1 (6 bases). V was clipped by 5 bases and J by 3 bases, with 8 bases between them. Germline V gene data show CDR1 as MDHEN and CDR2 as SYDVKM. The CDR3 length is 14 residues. CDR3 bases: TGTGCCAGCAGTGGGGGCTTCTATAATTCACCCCTCCACTTT. Translated, it gives CASSGGFYNSPLHF.

This clone turned up a few times. The V gene is TRBV3-1 (or the pseudogene TRBV3-2), the J gene TRBJ1-1, with D possibly being TRBD1 (6 bases). The CDR3 spans 22 residues. Germline values: CDR1 LGHDT, CDR2 YNNKEL (reference sequence). Trimming shortened V by 1 base and J by 0 bases, and 30 bases separated the two germline ends. Here the CDR3 DNA reads TGTGCCAGCAGCCAAGCCCGCCAGGACAGACAACCCTTTACCTGGATGAACACTGAAGCTTTCTTT. As protein: CASSQARQDRQPFTWMNTEAFF.

The rearrangement joins TRBV3-1 (or the pseudogene TRBV3-2) to TRBJ1-5, with a weak D call TRBD1 (5 bases). The V gene lost 1 base and the J gene lost 7 bases, with 11 bases spanning the gap. CDR3 length: 14 residues. CDR1 is LGHDT, CDR2 YNNKEL, per germline (reference sequence). CDR3 DNA: TGTGCCAGCAGCCAAGCTGGGGCATACCAGCCCCAGCATTTT. Amino acid sequence: CASSQAGAYQPQHF.

This clone turned up a few times. The rearrangement joins TRBV5-4 to TRBJ1-4, with D possibly being TRBD1 (6 bases). The V end lost 7 bases, the J end lost 8 bases, and 18 bases lay between the germline ends. CDR3 length equals 14 residues. From germline, CDR1 is SGHNT and CDR2 YYREEE (reference sequence). As DNA, the CDR3 is TGTGCCAGCCACCCACCCGGGGACAAGGAAAAACTGTTTTTT. Protein: CASHPPGDKEKLFF. Combining the CDR3 with reference TRBV5-4 and TRBJ1-4 gives the whole variable domain ETGVTQSPTHLIKTRGQQVTLRCSSQSGHNTVSWYQQALGQGPQFIFQYYREEENGRGNFPPRFSGLQFPNYSSELNVNALELDDSALYLCASHPPGDKEKLFFGSGTQLSVL.

V usage is TRBV27 and J usage is TRBJ2-2, with no clear D. The V gene's germline CDR1 is MNHEY and CDR2 SMNVEV (reference sequence). This CDR3 has 13 residues. V was trimmed by 3 bases and J by 5 bases, leaving 7 bases between them. DNA of the CDR3: TGTGCCAGCAGTTTCCCCGGGACCGGGGAGCTGTTTTTT. Translating gives CASSFPGTGELFF.

The rearrangement links TRBV12-3 or TRBV12-4 to TRBJ1-1, with 10 bases fitting TRBD1. V shed 4 bases, J shed 5 bases, and the junction held 1 base outside the gene matches. The CDR3 is made up of 13 amino acids. The CDR3 bases are TGTGCCAGCAGTTCGGGACAGGGGACTGAAGCTTTCTTT. Its translation: CASSSGQGTEAFF.

The chain links TRBV9 to TRBJ2-3; TRBD2 matches at 11 bases. J was trimmed by 6 bases and V by 0 bases; bases with no gene match: 3. This CDR3 has 15 amino acids. CDR1 is SGDLS and CDR2 is YYNGEE in the germline V gene. This CDR3 is CASSVVLAGADTQYF. The DNA for the CDR3 is TGTGCCAGCAGCGTAGTACTAGCGGGAGCGGATACGCAGTATTTT.

The V call is TRBV29-1, the J call TRBJ1-2; D uncertain. V was trimmed by 7 bases and J by 0 bases, leaving 9 bases between them. Germline values: CDR1 SQVTM, CDR2 ANQGSEA. The CDR3 runs to 12 residues. The CDR3 coding sequence is TGCAGCGGCTACGGAGCTAACTATGGCTACACCTTC. As protein: CSGYGANYGYTF. Together with reference TRBV29-1 and TRBJ1-2, the CDR3 gives the full variable domain: SAVISQKPSRDICQRGTSLTIQCQVDSQVTMMFWYRQQPGQSLTLIATANQGSEATYESGFVIDKFPISRPNLTFSTLTVSNMSPEDSSIYLCSGYGANYGYTFGSGTRLTVV.

The chain joins TRBV10-3 to TRBJ2-3, with TRBD2 identical over 8 bases. The CDR3 consists of 13 residues. With 11 bases clipped from V and 0 bases from J, the junction kept 4 bases outside the gene matches. Germline CDR1 is ENHRY and CDR2 is SYGVKD. The CDR3 reads CAAASGSTDTQYF. DNA of the CDR3: TGTGCCGCTGCTAGCGGGAGCACAGATACGCAGTATTTT.

The rearrangement uses TRBV30 and TRBJ1-5, with no clear D. The V end lost 1 base, the J end lost 1 base, and 14 bases lay between the germline ends. Looked up from germline, CDR1 is GTSNPN and CDR2 is SVGIG (reference sequence). CDR3 length: 16 residues. The CDR3 is CAWSGRAGGSNQPQHF. CDR3 nucleotides: TGTGCCTGGAGTGGACGAGCGGGTGGGAGCAATCAGCCCCAGCATTTT.

DNA of the CDR3: TGTGCCAGCAGCCAAGGGGGGCTAGCGGCCTACGAGCAGTACTTC. Encoded protein: CASSQGGLAAYEQYF. The chain recombines TRBV3-1 (or the pseudogene TRBV3-2) with TRBJ2-7; tentatively, D is TRBD2 (7 bases). The CDR3 has 15 residues. CDR1 and CDR2 from the germline V gene are LGHDT and YNNKEL (reference sequence). V lost 1 base and J lost 2, with 12 bases in between.

This clone was observed once. This chain's CDR3 is CASSTTGPGNTIYF. CDR3 nucleotide sequence: TGTGCCAGTAGTACGACAGGACCCGGAAACACCATATATTTT. The chain uses TRBV19 and TRBJ1-3; D may be TRBD1 (6 bases). Germline assignment: CDR1 LNHDA and CDR2 SQIVND (reference sequence). The CDR3 has 14 amino acids. Between the trimmed V and J ends, which lost 4 bases and 4 bases, there was a span of 11 bases.

The chain employs TRBV18 and TRBJ1-2; D is uncertain. Trimming left V 0 bases short and J 2 bases short, with 13 bases between. The length of the CDR3 is 16 residues. CDR1 is KGHSH, CDR2 LQKENI, per germline. CDR3 in DNA: TGTGCCAGCTCACCACCGCGAGGTTTGGCAAACTATGGCTACACCTTC. It encodes CASSPPRGLANYGYTF.

By share of the sample, this clone is medium-sized. This chain connects TRBV2 to TRBJ2-2; tentatively, D is TRBD1 (6 bases). The CDR3 is 15 amino acids. Germline CDR1 is SNHLY and CDR2 is FYNNEI. Trimming took off 5 bases at V and 4 bases at J, with 14 bases between the two ends. The DNA for the CDR3 is TGTGCCAGCAGTAAACAGGGCCTCAGCACCGGGGAGCTGTTTTTT. Translation gives CASSKQGLSTGELFF.